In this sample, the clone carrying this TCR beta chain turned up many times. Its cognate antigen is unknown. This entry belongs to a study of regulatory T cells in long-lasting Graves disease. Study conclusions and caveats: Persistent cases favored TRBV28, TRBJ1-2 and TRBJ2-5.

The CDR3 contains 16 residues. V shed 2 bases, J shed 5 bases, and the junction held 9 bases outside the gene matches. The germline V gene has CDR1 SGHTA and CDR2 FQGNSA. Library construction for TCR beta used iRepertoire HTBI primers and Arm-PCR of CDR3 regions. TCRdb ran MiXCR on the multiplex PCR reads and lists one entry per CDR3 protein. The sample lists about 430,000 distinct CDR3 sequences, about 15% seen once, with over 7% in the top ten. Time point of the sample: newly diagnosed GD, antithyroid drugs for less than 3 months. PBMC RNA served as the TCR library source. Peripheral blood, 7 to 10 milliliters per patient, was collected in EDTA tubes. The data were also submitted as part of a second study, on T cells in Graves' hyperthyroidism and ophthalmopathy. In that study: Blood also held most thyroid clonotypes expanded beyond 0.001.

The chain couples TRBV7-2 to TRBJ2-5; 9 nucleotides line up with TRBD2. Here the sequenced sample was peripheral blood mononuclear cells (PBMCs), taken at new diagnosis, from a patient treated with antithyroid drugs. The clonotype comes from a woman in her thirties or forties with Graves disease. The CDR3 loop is CASSLSAGGPRETQYF. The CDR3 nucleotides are TGTGCCAGCAGCTTATCGGCGGGAGGGCCGAGGGAGACCCAGTACTTC.